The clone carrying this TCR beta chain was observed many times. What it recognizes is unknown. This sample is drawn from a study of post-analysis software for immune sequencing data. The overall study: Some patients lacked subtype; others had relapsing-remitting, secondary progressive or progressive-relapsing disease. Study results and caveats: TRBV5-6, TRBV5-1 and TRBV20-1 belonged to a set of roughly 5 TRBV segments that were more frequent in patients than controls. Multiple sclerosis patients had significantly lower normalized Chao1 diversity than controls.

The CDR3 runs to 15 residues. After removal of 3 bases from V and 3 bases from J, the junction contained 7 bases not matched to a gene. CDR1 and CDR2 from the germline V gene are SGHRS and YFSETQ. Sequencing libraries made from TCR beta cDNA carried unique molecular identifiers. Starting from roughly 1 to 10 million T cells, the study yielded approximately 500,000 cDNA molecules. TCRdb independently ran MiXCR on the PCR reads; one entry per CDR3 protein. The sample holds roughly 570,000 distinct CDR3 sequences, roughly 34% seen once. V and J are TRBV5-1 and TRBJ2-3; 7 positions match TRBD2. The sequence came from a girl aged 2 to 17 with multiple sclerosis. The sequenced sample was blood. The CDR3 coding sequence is TGCGCCAGCAGCTCTCGACTAGCCACGACAGATACGCAGTATTTT. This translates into CASSSRLATTDTQYF.